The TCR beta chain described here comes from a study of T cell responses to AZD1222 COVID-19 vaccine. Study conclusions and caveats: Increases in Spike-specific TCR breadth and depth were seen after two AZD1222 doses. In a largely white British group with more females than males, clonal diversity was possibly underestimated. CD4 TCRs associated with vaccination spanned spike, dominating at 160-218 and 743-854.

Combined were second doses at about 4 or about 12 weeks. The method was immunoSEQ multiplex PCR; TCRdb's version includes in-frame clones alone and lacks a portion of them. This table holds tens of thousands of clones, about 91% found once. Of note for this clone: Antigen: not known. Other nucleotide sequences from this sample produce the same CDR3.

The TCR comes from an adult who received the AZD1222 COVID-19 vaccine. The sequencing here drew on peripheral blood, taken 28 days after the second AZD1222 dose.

Here the CDR3 DNA reads TGTGCCAGCAGCGTCTCCGGGACAGGGGCCTACGAGCAGTACTTC. Protein sequence: CASSVSGTGAYEQYF. The chain employs TRBV9 and TRBJ2-7, with 10 bases lining up with TRBD1. The length of the CDR3 is 15 residues. J lost 2 bases, V lost 2 bases, and 4 bases had no gene match. Germline V CDR1 and CDR2: SGDLS, YYNGEE.